In its sample, the clone carrying this T cell receptor beta chain was seen a few times. These data come from a study of T cells in Graves' hyperthyroidism and ophthalmopathy. Patients showing uncontrolled infection, other autoimmune disease, pregnancy or lactation were ineligible. What was amplified from RNA transcripts were TCR beta CDR3 regions. A set of HTBI primers served as the primers for a first-round RT-PCR of the TCR CDR3. TCRdb reprocessed the multiplex PCR reads with MiXCR, giving one entry per CDR3 protein. The repertoire holds about 560,000 distinct CDR3 sequences, with about a sixth as singletons. Germline V gene lookup returns CDR1 SGDLS and CDR2 YYNGEE. Between the trimmed V and J ends, which lost 3 bases and 9 bases, there was a span of 12 bases. There are 13 residues in the CDR3.

Specimen: blood. This sequence joins TRBV9 and TRBJ2-2, with a tentative D call TRBD2 (5 bases). The source is a young woman with Graves' hyperthyroidism. The CDR3: CASSARAGRELFF. CDR3 DNA: TGTGCCAGCAGCGCAAGGGCCGGGAGGGAGCTGTTTTTT.